These 8 T cell receptor beta chains share one sample of origin, sequenced in a study of technical replicates of blood from a handful of donors. Sequencing used immunoSEQ multiplex PCR; TCRdb keeps in-frame clones, though not all of them. The sample records tens of thousands of clones, roughly 93% being singletons. The sequenced material came from T cells isolated from PBMCs. The receptors were sampled from a human donor in good health.

This sequence joins TRBV28 and TRBJ2-7; TRBD2 is a possible D gene (5 bases). Germline CDR1 MDHEN, CDR2 SYDVKM. Trimming removed 4 bases at V and 5 bases at J, with 15 bases between. This CDR3 is 14 amino acids long. CDR3 amino acids: CASSSGGKRDEQYF. In nucleotides, the CDR3 is TGTGCCAGCAGTTCCGGTGGTAAGAGGGACGAGCAGTACTTC.

The chain employs TRBV5-1 and TRBJ2-7, with 7 bases aligning to TRBD2. CDR3 length equals 16 residues. V dropped 0 bases and J dropped 4; count of bases not matched to a gene: 10. CDR1 SGHRS and CDR2 YFSETQ come from the germline V gene. CDR3 sequence: CASSLAPSSGLYEQYF. CDR3 nucleotides: TGCGCCAGCAGCTTGGCCCCGAGTAGCGGGTTATACGAGCAGTACTTC.

The chain recombines TRBV27 with TRBJ2-7; 7 bases are a match to TRBD1. CDR1 is MNHEY, CDR2 SMNVEV, per germline (reference sequence). The CDR3 consists of 15 residues. The ends lost 0 bases at V and 4 bases at J; junction bases unmatched: 6. CDR3 region: CASSLSGGHVYEQYF. The CDR3, as DNA: TGTGCCAGCAGTTTATCAGGGGGCCATGTTTACGAGCAGTACTTC.

The chain's CDR3 is CASSASPLGGRGNTIYF. The CDR3 DNA sequence: TGTGCCAGCAGCGCATCCCCGCTGGGGGGGCGAGGAAACACCATATATTTT. This chain links TRBV7-9 with TRBJ1-3, with D maybe TRBD1 (6 bases). The V and J ends lost 5 bases and 4 bases respectively, with 21 bases between them. The CDR3 length is 17 residues. Per the germline V gene, CDR1 is SEHNR and CDR2 is FQNEAQ (reference sequence).

V and J are TRBV4-1 and TRBJ2-1, with 9 nucleotides matching TRBD2. The germline CDR1 and CDR2 sequences are MGHRA and YSYEKL. The CDR3 runs to 15 residues. Trimming removed 1 base from V and 7 bases from J; junction bases left unmatched: 5. Here the CDR3 DNA reads TGCGCCAGCAGCCAAGGAGGACTAGCGATGAATGAGCAGTTCTTC. It codes for CASSQGGLAMNEQFF.

The chain links TRBV4-1 to TRBJ1-5, with D unclear. This CDR3 contains 14 residues. The V gene's germline CDR1 is MGHRA and CDR2 YSYEKL. V dropped 4 bases and J dropped 0 bases, with 7 bases sitting between them. CDR3 amino acids: CASSPQVSNQPQHF. The CDR3 coding sequence is TGCGCCAGCAGCCCTCAGGTTAGCAATCAGCCCCAGCATTTT.

This chain connects TRBV9 to TRBJ2-1; 8 bases match TRBD2. Trimming took 4 bases from V and 4 from J; bases not matched to a gene: 7. CDR1 and CDR2 (germline): SGDLS, YYNGEE. The CDR3 runs to 15 residues. The CDR3 DNA reads as TGTGCCAGCAGCCCGCGAGGGACTAGTTACAATGAGCAGTTCTTC. Amino acid sequence: CASSPRGTSYNEQFF.

The rearrangement uses TRBV6-5 and TRBJ2-1; 10 bases align to TRBD2. Losses at the gene ends were 7 bases for V and 10 bases for J; bases not matched to a gene: 10. CDR1 is MNHEY, CDR2 SVGAGI, per germline. This CDR3 spans 14 amino acids. The CDR3 loop is CASKVLAGVWEQFF. In DNA, the CDR3 is TGTGCCAGCAAGGTCCTAGCGGGAGTCTGGGAGCAGTTCTTC.